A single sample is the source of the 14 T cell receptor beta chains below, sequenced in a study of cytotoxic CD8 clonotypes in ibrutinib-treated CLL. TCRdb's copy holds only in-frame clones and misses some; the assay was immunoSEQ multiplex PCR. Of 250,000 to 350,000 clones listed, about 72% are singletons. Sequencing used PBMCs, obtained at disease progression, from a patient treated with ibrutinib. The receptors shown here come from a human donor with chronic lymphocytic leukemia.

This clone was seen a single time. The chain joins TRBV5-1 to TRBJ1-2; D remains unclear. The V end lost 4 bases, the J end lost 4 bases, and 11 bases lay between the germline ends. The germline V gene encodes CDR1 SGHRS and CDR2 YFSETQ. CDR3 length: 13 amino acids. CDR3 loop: CASSRVGVYGYTF. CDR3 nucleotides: TGCGCCAGCAGCCGGGTCGGGGTCTATGGCTACACCTTC.

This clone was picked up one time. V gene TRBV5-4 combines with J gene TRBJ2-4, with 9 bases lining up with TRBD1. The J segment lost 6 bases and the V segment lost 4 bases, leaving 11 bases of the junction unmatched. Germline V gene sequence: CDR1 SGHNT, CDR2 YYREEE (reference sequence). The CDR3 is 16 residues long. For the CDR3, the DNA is TGTGCCAGCAGCCCGACTCCGGGACAGGGAATAAACATTCAGTACTTC. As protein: CASSPTPGQGINIQYF.

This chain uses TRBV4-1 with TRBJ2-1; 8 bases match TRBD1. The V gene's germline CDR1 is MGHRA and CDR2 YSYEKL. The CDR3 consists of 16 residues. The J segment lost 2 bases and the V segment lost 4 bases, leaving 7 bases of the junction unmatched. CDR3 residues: CASSPRTGTPYNEQFF. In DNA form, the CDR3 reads TGCGCCAGCAGCCCCAGGACAGGGACCCCCTACAATGAGCAGTTCTTC.

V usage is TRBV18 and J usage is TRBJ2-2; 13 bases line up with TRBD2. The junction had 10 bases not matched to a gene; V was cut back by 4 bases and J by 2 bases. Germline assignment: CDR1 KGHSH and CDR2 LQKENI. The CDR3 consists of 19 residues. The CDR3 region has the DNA TGTGCCAGCTCACAGGATCTTGGACTAGCGGGAGTTAACACCGGGGAGCTGTTTTTT. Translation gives CASSQDLGLAGVNTGELFF.

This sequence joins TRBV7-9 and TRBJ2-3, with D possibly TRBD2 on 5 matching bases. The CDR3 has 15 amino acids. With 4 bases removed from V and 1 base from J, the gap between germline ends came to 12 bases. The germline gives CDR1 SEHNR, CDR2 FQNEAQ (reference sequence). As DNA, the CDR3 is TGTGCCAGCAGCTCCTTTGAGGGAGGCACAGATACGCAGTATTTT. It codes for CASSSFEGGTDTQYF.

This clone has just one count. DNA for the CDR3: TGTGCCAGCAGCTTACTAGCGGGAGGCGGGGAGACCCAGTACTTC. It codes for CASSLLAGGGETQYF. The J gene is TRBJ2-5, the V gene TRBV7-2; 11 nucleotides line up with TRBD2. Per germline, CDR1 SGHTA and CDR2 FQGNSA. The V gene end was trimmed by 2 bases and the J gene end by 5 bases; junction bases not matched to a gene: 4. The CDR3 consists of 15 residues.

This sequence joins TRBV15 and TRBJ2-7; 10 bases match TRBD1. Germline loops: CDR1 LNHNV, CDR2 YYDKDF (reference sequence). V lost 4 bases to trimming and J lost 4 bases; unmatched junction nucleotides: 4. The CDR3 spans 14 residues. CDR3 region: CATSMGQGSYEQYF. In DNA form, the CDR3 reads TGTGCCACCAGCATGGGACAGGGGTCTTACGAGCAGTACTTC.

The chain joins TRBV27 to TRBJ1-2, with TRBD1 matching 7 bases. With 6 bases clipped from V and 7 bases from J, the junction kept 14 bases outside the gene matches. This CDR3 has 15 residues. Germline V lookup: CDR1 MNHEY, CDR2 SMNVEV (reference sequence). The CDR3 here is CASSPWGQGEGGYTF. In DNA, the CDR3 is TGTGCCAGCAGCCCCTGGGGGCAGGGGGAAGGTGGCTACACCTTC.

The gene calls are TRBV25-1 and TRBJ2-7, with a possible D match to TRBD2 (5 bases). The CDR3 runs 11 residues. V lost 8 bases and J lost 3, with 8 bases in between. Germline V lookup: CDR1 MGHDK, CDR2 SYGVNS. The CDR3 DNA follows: TGTGCCAGCCGACGGGACTACGAGCAGTACTTC. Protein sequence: CASRRDYEQYF.

The CDR3 region has the DNA TGCAGCGTTGAAGAGGTCAGGACCGGGGAGCTGTTTTTT. Its protein is CSVEEVRTGELFF. This chain connects TRBV29-1 to TRBJ2-2; D not certain. Germline V gene lookup returns CDR1 SQVTM and CDR2 ANQGSEA. V was cut by 0 bases and J by 5 bases, with 7 bases left in between. The CDR3 runs to 13 residues.

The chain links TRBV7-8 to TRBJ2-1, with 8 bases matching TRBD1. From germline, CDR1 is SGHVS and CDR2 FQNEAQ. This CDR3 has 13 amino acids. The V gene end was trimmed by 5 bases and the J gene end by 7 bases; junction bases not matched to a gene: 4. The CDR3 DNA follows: TGTGCCAGCAGCGTTAACAGGGGGAATGAGCAGTTCTTC. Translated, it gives CASSVNRGNEQFF.

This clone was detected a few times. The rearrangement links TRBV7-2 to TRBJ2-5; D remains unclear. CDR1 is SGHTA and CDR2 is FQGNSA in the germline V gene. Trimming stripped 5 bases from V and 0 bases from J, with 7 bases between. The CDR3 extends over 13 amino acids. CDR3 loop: CASSGSYQETQYF. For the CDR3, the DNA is TGTGCCAGCAGCGGATCGTACCAAGAGACCCAGTACTTC.

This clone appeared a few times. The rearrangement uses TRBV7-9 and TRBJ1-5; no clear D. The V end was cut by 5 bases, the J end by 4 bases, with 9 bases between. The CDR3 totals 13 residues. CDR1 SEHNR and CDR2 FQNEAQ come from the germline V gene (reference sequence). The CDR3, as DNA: TGTGCCAGCAGCGCCGGACGAAATCAGCCCCAGCATTTT. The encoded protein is CASSAGRNQPQHF.

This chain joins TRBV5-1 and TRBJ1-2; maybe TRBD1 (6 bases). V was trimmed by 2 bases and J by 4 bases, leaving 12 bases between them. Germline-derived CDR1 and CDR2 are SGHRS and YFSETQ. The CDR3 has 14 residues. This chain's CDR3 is CASSLRDKGYGYTF. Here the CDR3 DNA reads TGCGCCAGCAGCTTAAGGGACAAGGGCTATGGCTACACCTTC.